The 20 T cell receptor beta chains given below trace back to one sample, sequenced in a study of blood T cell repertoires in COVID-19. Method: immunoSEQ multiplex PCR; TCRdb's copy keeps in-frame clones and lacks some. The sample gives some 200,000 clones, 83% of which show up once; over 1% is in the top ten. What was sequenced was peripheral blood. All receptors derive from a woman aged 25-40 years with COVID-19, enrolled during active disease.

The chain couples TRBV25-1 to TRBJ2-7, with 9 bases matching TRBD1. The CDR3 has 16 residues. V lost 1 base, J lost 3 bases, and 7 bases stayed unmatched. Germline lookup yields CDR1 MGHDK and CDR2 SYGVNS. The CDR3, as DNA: TGTGCCAGCAGTGAATGGTCGGGACAGGGAAACTACGAGCAGTACTTC. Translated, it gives CASSEWSGQGNYEQYF.

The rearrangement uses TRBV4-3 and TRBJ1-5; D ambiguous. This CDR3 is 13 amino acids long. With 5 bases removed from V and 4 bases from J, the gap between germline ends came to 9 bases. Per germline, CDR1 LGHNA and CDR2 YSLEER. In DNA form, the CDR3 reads TGCGCCAGCAGCGTAACAAAAAATCAGCCCCAGCATTTT. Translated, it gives CASSVTKNQPQHF.

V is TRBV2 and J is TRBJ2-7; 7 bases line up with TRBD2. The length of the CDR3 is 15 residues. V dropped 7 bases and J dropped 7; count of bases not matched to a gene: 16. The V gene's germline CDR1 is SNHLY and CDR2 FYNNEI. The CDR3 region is CASNLPGEGLREQYF. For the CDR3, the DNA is TGTGCCAGCAACCTCCCGGGGGAGGGCCTAAGGGAGCAGTACTTC.

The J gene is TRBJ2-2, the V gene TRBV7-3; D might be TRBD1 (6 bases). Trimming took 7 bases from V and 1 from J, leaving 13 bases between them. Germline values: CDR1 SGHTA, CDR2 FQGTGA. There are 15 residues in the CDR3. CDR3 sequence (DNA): TGTGCCAGCAAAAAGGGGACACGGAACACCGGGGAGCTGTTTTTT. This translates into CASKKGTRNTGELFF. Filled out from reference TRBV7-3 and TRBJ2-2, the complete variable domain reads GAGVSQTPSNKVTEKGKYVELRCDPISGHTALYWYRQSLGQGPEFLIYFQGTGAADDSGLPNDRFFAVRPEGSVSTLKIQRTERGDSAVYLCASKKGTRNTGELFFGEGSRLTVL.

CDR3 in DNA: TGTGCCAGCAGCCAAGATCGGGGAGACTATGGCTACACCTTC. This gives the protein CASSQDRGDYGYTF. The chain has TRBV3-1 (or the pseudogene TRBV3-2) and TRBJ1-2; D ambiguous. The CDR3 sequence is 14 residues long. The germline V gene has CDR1 LGHDT and CDR2 YNNKEL (reference sequence). The germline V and J ends were trimmed by 0 bases and 3 bases, with 8 bases remaining between them.

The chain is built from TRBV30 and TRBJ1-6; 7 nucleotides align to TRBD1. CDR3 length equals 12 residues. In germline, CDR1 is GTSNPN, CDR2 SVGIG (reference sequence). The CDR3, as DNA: TGTGCTTATGACAGGGTCGGTTCACCCCTCCACTTT. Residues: CAYDRVGSPLHF.

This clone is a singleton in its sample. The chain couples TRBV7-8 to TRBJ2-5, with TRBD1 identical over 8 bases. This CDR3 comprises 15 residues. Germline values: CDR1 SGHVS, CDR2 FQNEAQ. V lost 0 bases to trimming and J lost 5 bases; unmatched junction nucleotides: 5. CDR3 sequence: CASSLASGGIETQYF. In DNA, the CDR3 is TGTGCCAGCAGCTTAGCGTCAGGGGGCATCGAGACCCAGTACTTC.

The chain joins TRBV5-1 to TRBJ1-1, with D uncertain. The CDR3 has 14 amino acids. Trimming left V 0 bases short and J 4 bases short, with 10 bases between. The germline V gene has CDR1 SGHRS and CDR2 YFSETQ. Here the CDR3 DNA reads TGCGCCAGCAGCTTGGGGCAGGTGGGCACTGAAGCTTTCTTT. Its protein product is CASSLGQVGTEAFF.

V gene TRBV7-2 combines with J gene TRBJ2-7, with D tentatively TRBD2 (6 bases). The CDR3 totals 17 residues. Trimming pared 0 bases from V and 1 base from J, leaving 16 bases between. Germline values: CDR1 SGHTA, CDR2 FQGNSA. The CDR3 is CASSLARWEVSSYEQYF. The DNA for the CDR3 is TGTGCCAGCAGCTTAGCGCGGTGGGAGGTCAGTTCCTACGAGCAGTACTTC.

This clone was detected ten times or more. The CDR3 is CASRAVEKLFF. The CDR3 coding sequence is TGTGCCAGCAGGGCTGTGGAAAAACTGTTTTTT. The rearrangement joins TRBV2 to TRBJ1-4; D not resolved. CDR1 is SNHLY and CDR2 is FYNNEI in the germline V gene. Trimming pared 6 bases from V and 8 bases from J, leaving 7 bases between. This CDR3 region has 11 residues.

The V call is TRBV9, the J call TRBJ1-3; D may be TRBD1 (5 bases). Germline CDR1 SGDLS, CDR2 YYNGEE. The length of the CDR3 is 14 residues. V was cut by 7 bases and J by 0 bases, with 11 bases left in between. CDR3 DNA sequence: TGTGCCAGCGGAACAGGTGACTCTGGAAACACCATATATTTT. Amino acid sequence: CASGTGDSGNTIYF.

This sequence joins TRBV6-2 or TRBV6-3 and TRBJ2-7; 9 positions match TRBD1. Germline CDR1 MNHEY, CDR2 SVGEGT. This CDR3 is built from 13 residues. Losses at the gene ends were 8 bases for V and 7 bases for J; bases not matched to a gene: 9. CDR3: CASGLQGAGEQYF. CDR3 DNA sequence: TGTGCCAGCGGCCTACAGGGGGCGGGTGAGCAGTACTTC.

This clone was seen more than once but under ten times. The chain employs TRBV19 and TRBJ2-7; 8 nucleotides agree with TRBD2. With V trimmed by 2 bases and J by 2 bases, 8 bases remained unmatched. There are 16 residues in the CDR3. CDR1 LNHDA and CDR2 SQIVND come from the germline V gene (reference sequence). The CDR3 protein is CASSIMLGGRTYEQYF. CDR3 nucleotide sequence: TGTGCCAGTAGTATAATGCTCGGCGGGAGGACCTACGAGCAGTACTTC.

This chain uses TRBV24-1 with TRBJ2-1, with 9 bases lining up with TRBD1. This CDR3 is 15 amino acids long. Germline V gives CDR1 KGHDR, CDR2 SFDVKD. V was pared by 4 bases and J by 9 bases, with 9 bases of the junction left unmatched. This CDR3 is CATSDRDRVVPEQFF. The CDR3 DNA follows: TGTGCCACCAGTGACCGGGACAGGGTGGTGCCTGAGCAGTTCTTC.

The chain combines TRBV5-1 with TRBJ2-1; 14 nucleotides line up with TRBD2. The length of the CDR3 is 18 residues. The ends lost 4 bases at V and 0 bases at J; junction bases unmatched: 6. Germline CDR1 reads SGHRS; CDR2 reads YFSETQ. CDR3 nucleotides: TGCGCCAGCAGCCAACCGGGGACTAGCGGGAGCTCCTACAATGAGCAGTTCTTC. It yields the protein CASSQPGTSGSSYNEQFF.

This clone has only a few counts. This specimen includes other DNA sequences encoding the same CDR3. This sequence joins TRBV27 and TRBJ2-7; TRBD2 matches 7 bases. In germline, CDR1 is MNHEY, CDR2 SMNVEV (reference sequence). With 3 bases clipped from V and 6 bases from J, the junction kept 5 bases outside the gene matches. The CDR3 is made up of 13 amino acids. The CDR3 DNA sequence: TGTGCCAGCAGTTTCGGCAGGGAGGGCGAGCAGTACTTC. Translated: CASSFGREGEQYF.

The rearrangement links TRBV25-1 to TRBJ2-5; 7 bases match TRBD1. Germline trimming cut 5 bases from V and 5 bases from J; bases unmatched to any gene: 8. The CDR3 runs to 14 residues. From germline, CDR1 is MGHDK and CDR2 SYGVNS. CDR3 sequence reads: CASSPQGRRETQYF. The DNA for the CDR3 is TGTGCCAGCAGTCCACAGGGGCGACGGGAGACCCAGTACTTC.

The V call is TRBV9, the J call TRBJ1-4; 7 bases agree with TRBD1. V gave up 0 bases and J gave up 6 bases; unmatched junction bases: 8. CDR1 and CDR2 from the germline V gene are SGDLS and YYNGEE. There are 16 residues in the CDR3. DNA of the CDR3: TGTGCCAGCAGCGTAGCGGGGACAGTCGGGCATGAAAAACTGTTTTTT. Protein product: CASSVAGTVGHEKLFF.

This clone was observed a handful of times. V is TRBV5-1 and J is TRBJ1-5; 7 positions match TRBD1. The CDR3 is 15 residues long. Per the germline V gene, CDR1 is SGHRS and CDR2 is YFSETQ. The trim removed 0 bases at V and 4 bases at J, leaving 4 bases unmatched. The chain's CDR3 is CASSLGDSGNQPQHF. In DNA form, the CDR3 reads TGCGCCAGCAGCTTGGGGGACAGTGGAAATCAGCCCCAGCATTTT.

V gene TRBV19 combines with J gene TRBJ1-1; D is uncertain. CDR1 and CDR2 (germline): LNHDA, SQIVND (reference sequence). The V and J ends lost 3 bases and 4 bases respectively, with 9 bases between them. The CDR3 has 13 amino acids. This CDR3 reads CASSMWEATEAFF. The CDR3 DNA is TGTGCCAGTAGTATGTGGGAGGCCACTGAAGCTTTCTTT.